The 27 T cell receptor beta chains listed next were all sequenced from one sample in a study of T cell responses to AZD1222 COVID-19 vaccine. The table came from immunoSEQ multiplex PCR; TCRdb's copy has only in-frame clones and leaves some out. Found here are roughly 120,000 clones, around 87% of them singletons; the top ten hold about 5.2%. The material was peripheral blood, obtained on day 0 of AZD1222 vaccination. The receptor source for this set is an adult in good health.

CDR3 sequence: CASSSPRDRGLPQHF. As DNA, the CDR3 is TGTGCCAGCAGTTCCCCCCGGGACAGGGGGCTGCCCCAGCATTTT. The chain combines TRBV6-5 with TRBJ1-5; 12 bases fit TRBD1. Trimming cost V 4 bases and J 9 bases; bases outside gene matches: 7. The length of the CDR3 is 15 residues. The germline CDR1 and CDR2 sequences are MNHEY and SVGAGI.

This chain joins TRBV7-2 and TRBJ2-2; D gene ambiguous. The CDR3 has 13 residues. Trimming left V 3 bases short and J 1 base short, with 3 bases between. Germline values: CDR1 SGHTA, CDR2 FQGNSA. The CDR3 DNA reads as TGTGCCAGCAGCTTGAGGAACACCGGGGAGCTGTTTTTT. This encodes CASSLRNTGELFF.

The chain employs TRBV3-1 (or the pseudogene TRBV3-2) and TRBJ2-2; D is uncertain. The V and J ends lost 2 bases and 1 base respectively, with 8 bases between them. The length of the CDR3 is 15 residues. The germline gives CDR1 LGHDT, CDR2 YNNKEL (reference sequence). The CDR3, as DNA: TGTGCCAGCAGCCAAAACCCCCTGAACACCGGGGAGCTGTTTTTT. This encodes CASSQNPLNTGELFF.

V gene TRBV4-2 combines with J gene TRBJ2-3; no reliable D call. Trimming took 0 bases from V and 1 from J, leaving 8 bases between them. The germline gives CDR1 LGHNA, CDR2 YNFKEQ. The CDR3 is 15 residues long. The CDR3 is CASSQELGRTDTQYF. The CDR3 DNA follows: TGTGCCAGCAGCCAAGAACTGGGCCGCACAGATACGCAGTATTTT.

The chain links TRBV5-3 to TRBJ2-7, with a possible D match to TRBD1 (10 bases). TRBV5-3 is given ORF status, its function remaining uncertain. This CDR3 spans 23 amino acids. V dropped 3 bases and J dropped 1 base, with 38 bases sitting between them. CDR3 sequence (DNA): TGTGCCAGAAGCTATATGGACAGGGGGGGCCCTAGCGGGAAACCACCAAAATCCTACGAGCAGTACTTC. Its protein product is CARSYMDRGGPSGKPPKSYEQYF.

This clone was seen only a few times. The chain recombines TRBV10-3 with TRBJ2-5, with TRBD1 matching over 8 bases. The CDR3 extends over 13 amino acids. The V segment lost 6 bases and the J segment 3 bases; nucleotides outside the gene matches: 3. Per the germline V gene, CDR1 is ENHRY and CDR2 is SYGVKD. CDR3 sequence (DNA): TGTGCCATCAGCGGACAGGGAAAAGAGACCCAGTACTTC. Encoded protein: CAISGQGKETQYF.

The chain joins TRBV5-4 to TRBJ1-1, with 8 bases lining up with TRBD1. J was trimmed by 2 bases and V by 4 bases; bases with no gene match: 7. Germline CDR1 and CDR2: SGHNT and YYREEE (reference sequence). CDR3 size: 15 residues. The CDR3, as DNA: TGTGCCAGCAGCGTAAAGACAGGGGTAAACACTGAAGCTTTCTTT. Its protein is CASSVKTGVNTEAFF.

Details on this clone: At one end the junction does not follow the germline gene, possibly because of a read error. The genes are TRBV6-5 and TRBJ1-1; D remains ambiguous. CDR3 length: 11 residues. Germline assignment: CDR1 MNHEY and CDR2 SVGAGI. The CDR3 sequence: CASSPPRDSGF. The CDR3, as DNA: TGTGCCAGCAGTCCGCCCCGGGATTCGGGGTTT.

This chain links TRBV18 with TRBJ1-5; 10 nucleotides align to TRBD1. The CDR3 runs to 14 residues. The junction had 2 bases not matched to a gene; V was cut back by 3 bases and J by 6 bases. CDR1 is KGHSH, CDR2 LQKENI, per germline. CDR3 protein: CASSPDRGAQPQHF. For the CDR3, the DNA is TGTGCCAGCTCACCGGACAGGGGGGCTCAGCCCCAGCATTTT.

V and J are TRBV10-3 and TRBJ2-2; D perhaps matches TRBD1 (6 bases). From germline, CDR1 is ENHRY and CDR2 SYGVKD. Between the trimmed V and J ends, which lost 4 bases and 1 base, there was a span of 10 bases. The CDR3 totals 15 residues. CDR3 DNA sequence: TGTGCCATCAGTGGGACAGTTAAGAACACCGGGGAGCTGTTTTTT. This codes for CAISGTVKNTGELFF.

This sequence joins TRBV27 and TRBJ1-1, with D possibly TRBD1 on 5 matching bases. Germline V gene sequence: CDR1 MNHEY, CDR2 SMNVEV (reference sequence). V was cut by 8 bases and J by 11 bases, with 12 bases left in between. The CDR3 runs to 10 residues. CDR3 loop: CASGAPGAFF. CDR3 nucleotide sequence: TGTGCCAGCGGGGCACCTGGGGCTTTCTTT.

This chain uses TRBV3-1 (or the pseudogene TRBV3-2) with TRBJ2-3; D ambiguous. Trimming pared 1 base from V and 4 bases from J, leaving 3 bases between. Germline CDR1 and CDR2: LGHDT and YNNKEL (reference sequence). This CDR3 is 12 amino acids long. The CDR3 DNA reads TGTGCCAGCAGCCAAGGTTCAGATACGCAGTATTTT. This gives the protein CASSQGSDTQYF.

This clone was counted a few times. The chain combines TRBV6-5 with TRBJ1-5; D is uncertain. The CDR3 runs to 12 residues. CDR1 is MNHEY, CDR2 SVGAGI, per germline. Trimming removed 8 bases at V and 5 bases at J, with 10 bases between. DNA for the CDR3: TGTGCCAGCGGCCTAGGGCATCAGCCCCAGCATTTT. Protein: CASGLGHQPQHF.

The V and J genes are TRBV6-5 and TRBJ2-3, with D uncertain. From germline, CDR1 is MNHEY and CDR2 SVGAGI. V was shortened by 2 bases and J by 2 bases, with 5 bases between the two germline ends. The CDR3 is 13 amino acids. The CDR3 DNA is TGTGCCAGCAGTTACCTCCTCACAGATACGCAGTATTTT. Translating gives CASSYLLTDTQYF.

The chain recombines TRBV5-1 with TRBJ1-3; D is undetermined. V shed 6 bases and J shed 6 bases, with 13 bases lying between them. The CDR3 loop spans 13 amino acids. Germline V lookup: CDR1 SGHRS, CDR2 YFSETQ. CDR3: CASKEEGQNTIYF. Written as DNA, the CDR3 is TGCGCCAGCAAAGAGGAGGGCCAAAACACCATATATTTT. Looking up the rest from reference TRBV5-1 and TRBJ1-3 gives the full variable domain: KAGVTQTPRYLIKTRGQQVTLSCSPISGHRSVSWYQQTPGQGLQFLFEYFSETQRNKGNFPGRFSGRQFSNSRSEMNVSTLELGDSALYLCASKEEGQNTIYFGEGSWLTVV.

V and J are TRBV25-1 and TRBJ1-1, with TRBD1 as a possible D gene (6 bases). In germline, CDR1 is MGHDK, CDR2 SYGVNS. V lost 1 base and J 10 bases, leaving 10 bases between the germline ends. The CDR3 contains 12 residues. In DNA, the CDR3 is TGTGCCAGCAGTGAATTCACAGGGAGAGCTTTCTTT. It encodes CASSEFTGRAFF.

CDR3 nucleotide sequence: TGTGCCAGCAGCTTGGCCAGTAGGGGGGGCTTACAAGAGACCCAGTACTTC. Protein product: CASSLASRGGLQETQYF. V usage is TRBV5-6 and J usage is TRBJ2-5, with a possible D match to TRBD2 (7 bases). The V gene lost 0 bases and the J gene lost 2 bases, with 17 bases spanning the gap. Germline lookup yields CDR1 SGHDT and CDR2 YYEEEE. The CDR3 totals 17 residues.

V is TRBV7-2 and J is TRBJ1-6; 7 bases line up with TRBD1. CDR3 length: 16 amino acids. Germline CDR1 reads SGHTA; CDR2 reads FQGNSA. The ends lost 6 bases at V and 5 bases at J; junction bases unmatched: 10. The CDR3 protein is CASSLDRVPNNSPLHF. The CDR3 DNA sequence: TGTGCCAGCAGTCTCGACAGGGTTCCGAATAATTCACCCCTCCACTTT.

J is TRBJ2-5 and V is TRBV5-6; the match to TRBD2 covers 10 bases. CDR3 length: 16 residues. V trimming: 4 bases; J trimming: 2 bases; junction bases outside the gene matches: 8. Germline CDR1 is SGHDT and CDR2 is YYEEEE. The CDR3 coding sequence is TGTGCCAGCAGCAGGGGAGCGGGGGGGCGTCAAGAGACCCAGTACTTC. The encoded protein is CASSRGAGGRQETQYF. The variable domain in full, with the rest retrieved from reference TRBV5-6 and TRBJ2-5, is DAGVTQSPTHLIKTRGQQVTLRCSPKSGHDTVSWYQQALGQGPQFIFQYYEEEERQRGNFPDRFSGHQFPNYSSELNVNALLLGDSALYLCASSRGAGGRQETQYFGPGTRLLVL.

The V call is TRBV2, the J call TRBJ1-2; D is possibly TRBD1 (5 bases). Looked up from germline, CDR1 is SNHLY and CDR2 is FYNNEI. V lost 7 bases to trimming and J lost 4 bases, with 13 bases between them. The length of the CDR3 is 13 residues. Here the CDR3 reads CASTTDNSYGYTF. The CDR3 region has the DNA TGTGCCAGCACTACGGACAACTCCTATGGCTACACCTTC. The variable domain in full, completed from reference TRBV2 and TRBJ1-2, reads EPEVTQTPSHQVTQMGQEVILRCVPISNHLYFYWYRQILGQKVEFLVSFYNNEISEKSEIFDDQFSVERPDGSNFTLKIRSTKLEDSAMYFCASTTDNSYGYTFGSGTRLTVV.

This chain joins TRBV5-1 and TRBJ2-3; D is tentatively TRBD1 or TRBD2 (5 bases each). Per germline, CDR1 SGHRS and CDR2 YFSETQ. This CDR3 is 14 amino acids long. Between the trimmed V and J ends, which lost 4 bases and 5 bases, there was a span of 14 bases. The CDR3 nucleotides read TGCGCCAGCAGCCCCCGGGACCCCGGAGATACGCAGTATTTT. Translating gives CASSPRDPGDTQYF.

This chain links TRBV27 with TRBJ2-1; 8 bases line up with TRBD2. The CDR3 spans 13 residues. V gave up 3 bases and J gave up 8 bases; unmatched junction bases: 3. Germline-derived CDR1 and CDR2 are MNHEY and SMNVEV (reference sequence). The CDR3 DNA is TGTGCCAGCAGTTTCGGGAGGGGCGATGAGCAGTTCTTC. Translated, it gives CASSFGRGDEQFF.

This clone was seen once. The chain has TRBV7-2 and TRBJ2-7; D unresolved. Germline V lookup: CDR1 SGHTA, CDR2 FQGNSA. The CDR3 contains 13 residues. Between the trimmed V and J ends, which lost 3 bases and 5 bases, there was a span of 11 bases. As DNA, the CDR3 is TGTGCCAGCAGCTTTGGCTGGCAGGACGAGCAGTACTTC. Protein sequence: CASSFGWQDEQYF.

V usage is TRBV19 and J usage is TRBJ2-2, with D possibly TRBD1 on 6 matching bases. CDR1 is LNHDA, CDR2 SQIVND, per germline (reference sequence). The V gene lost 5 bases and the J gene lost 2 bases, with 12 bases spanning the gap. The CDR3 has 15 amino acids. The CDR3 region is CASSWGTPNTGELFF. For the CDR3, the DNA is TGTGCCAGTAGTTGGGGGACACCAAACACCGGGGAGCTGTTTTTT.

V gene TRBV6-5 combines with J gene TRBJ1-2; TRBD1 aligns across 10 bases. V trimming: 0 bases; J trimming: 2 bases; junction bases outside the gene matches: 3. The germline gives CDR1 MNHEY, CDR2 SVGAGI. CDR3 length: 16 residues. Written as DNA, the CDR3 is TGTGCCAGCAGTTACTCGTCGGGACAGGGGAACTATGGCTACACCTTC. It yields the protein CASSYSSGQGNYGYTF.

CDR3 region: CASSSGGYEQYF. CDR3 sequence (DNA): TGTGCCAGCAGCTCGGGGGGCTACGAGCAGTACTTC. The rearrangement joins TRBV11-2 to TRBJ2-7; 7 positions agree with TRBD2. The germline V gene has CDR1 SGHAT and CDR2 FQNNGV. V lost 4 bases and J lost 3; bases outside the gene matches: 0. The CDR3 runs to 12 residues.

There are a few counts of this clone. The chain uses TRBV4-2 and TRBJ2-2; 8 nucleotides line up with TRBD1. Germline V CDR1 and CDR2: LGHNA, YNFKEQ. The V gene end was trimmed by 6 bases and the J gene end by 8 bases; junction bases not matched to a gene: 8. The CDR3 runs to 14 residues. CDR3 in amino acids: CASRPQGEEGELFF. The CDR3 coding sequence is TGTGCCAGCAGGCCACAGGGGGAGGAGGGGGAGCTGTTTTTT.